This TCR beta chain was recovered during a study of T cells in localized non-small cell lung cancer. Comment on this clone: Its antigen is not known.

The V end was cut by 3 bases, the J end by 1 base, with 8 bases between. Germline-derived CDR1 and CDR2 are SGDLS and YYNGEE. This CDR3 contains 13 residues. Only in-frame clones appear in the TCRdb table, and some are missing; sequencing was by immunoSEQ multiplex PCR. The sample comprises 30,000 to 45,000 clones, over 70% of which are singletons, and less than 3.5% rests with the top ten. General study results and limits: Among the top 100 tumor clones, a median 57 appeared in adjacent lung. Heterogeneity remains possible, as sequencing covered one tumor region only. Peak T cell clonality was found in uninvolved adjacent lung, exceeding tumor.

The sample consisted of peripheral blood, taken before any cancer treatment. The V gene is TRBV9, the J gene TRBJ2-7, with D perhaps matching TRBD1 (5 bases). This clonotype was obtained from a woman aged 40-70 years with stage I lung adenocarcinoma. The CDR3 DNA reads as TGTGCCAGCAGCGGACAGATATCCTACGAGCAGTACTTC. Protein: CASSGQISYEQYF.